A single sample is the source of the 20 T cell receptor beta chains below, sequenced in a study of molecular identifiers for immune sequencing clone quantification. TCRdb called the PCR reads again in MiXCR, with one record for every CDR3 protein. The repertoire holds 100,000 or so distinct CDR3 sequences, with roughly 38% as singletons. The sample taken for sequencing was naive CD8+ T cells from blood, with Jurkat cell RNA spiked in. Stated subset: FACS-sorted CD8+CD4-CCR7+CD45RA+ naive T cells. Receptors originate from a human donor in good health. Some libraries in this study had Jurkat cell RNA spiked in.

This clonotype was detected ten times or more. The chain employs TRBV28 and TRBJ2-5; D possibly corresponds to TRBD1 (6 bases). Germline lookup yields CDR1 MDHEN and CDR2 SYDVKM. CDR3 length: 14 residues. Trimming removed 6 bases at V and 5 bases at J, with 16 bases between. The CDR3 is CASSWPLGHETQYF. As DNA, the CDR3 is TGTGCCAGCAGCTGGCCCTTGGGACACGAGACCCAGTACTTC.

In the case of this clonotype: At one end the junction does not follow the germline gene, possibly because of a read error. The chain recombines TRBV20-1 with TRBJ2-1, with TRBD2 identical over 14 bases. The CDR3 totals 17 residues. Per the germline V gene, CDR1 is DFQATT and CDR2 is SNEGSKA (reference sequence). This chain's CDR3 is CSATGLAGDSSYNEQIF. CDR3 nucleotide sequence: TGCAGTGCCACGGGACTAGCGGGAGACAGCTCCTACAATGAGCAGATCTTC.

The chain links TRBV13 to TRBJ1-1; possibly TRBD1 for D (6 bases). This CDR3 has 15 residues. V was cut by 0 bases and J by 14 bases, with 22 bases left in between. CDR1 is PRHDT and CDR2 is FYEKMQ in the germline V gene (reference sequence). In DNA form, the CDR3 reads TGTGCCAGCAGCTTAGGCCCCTTTTCAGGGGAGGGTATCTTCTTT. It codes for CASSLGPFSGEGIFF.

The chain links TRBV29-1 to TRBJ2-1, with D maybe TRBD2 (5 bases). The CDR3 consists of 13 residues. The germline V gene encodes CDR1 SQVTM and CDR2 ANQGSEA. Trimming removed 7 bases from V and 3 bases from J, with 13 bases in between. The CDR3 sequence is CSGSERNYNEQFF. Written as DNA, the CDR3 is TGCAGCGGATCCGAGCGGAACTACAATGAGCAGTTCTTC.

As regards this clonotype: With a much larger clone just one base away, this may be a read error. The CDR3 nucleotides are TGTGCCGGCAGCTCGGGACAGTCTGCTGGAAACACCATATATTTT. Translation: CAGSSGQSAGNTIYF. The chain couples TRBV13 to TRBJ1-3; TRBD1 aligns across 7 bases. Germline V gene sequence: CDR1 PRHDT, CDR2 FYEKMQ (reference sequence). The CDR3 has 15 residues. Supplemented by reference TRBV13 and TRBJ1-3, the full variable domain reads AAGVIQSPRHLIKEKRETATLKCYPIPRHDTVYWYQQGPGQDPQFLISFYEKMQSDKGSIPDRFSAQQFSDYHSELNMSSLELGDSALYFCAGSSGQSAGNTIYFGEGSWLTVV.

Points on this clonotype: Being one base from a much bigger clone, this may be a read error. The chain employs TRBV4-3 and TRBJ2-3; 9 bases align to TRBD1. Gene TRBJ2-2 matches the end of the DNA better, so the J call may be wrong. CDR3 length equals 15 residues. Per the germline V gene, CDR1 is LGHNA and CDR2 is YSLEER. The CDR3, as DNA: TGCGCCAGCAGCCAGCGGACAGGGGAAACTGAAAATCTGTTTTTT. It is translated as CASSQRTGETENLFF.

This clonotype was counted many times. The J gene is TRBJ2-4, the V gene TRBV7-9; no clear D. V was shortened by 1 base and J by 1 base, with 5 bases between the two germline ends. Looked up from germline, CDR1 is SEHNR and CDR2 is FQNEAQ (reference sequence). This CDR3 is 14 amino acids long. Here the CDR3 reads CASSLEPAKNIQYF. The CDR3 DNA reads TGTGCCAGCAGCTTAGAGCCGGCCAAAAACATTCAGTACTTC.

This clonotype has ten or more counts. V usage is TRBV7-8 and J usage is TRBJ2-7; perhaps D is TRBD1 or TRBD2 (5 bases each). Trimming removed 3 bases at V and 3 bases at J, with 12 bases between. The CDR3 contains 14 residues. The germline V gene has CDR1 SGHVS and CDR2 FQNEAQ. CDR3 sequence reads: CASSFGGAGYEQYF. The DNA of the CDR3 is TGTGCCAGCAGCTTTGGGGGAGCAGGCTACGAGCAGTACTTC.

This clonotype has just a few counts. The chain couples TRBV12-3 or TRBV12-4 to TRBJ2-1; possible D gene TRBD2, 6 bases. CDR3 size: 15 residues. The V and J ends lost 3 bases and 7 bases respectively, with 16 bases between them. The CDR3 here is CASSLVGSGSNEQFF. The CDR3 coding sequence is TGTGCCAGCAGTTTGGTAGGTAGCGGTAGTAATGAGCAGTTCTTC.

This clonotype has only a few counts. The chain employs TRBV7-2 and TRBJ1-1, with D maybe TRBD1 (6 bases). Deletions cut 5 bases from V and 3 bases from J, with 13 bases between. Germline V lookup: CDR1 SGHTA, CDR2 FQGNSA. CDR3 length equals 14 residues. CDR3 coding DNA: TGTGCCAGCAGCCCGGACAGCCCCTACACTGAAGCTTTCTTT. Its protein is CASSPDSPYTEAFF.

This clonotype was seen a few times. The V call is TRBV6-4, the J call TRBJ2-5; D remains ambiguous. Trimming cost V 0 bases and J 5 bases, with 13 bases left between them. This CDR3 is built from 15 residues. Per the germline V gene, CDR1 is MRHNA and CDR2 is SNTAGT. The CDR3 coding sequence is TGTGCCAGCAGTGACTCGATAATAGCTTGCGAGACCCAGTACTTC. Amino acids: CASSDSIIACETQYF.

V gene TRBV2 combines with J gene TRBJ2-1, with D tentatively TRBD2 (6 bases). This CDR3 is built from 15 residues. Between the trimmed V and J ends, which lost 5 bases and 6 bases, there was a span of 17 bases. Germline V gene sequence: CDR1 SNHLY, CDR2 FYNNEI. CDR3 loop: CASSPWGVAVNEQFF. The CDR3, as DNA: TGTGCCAGCAGTCCTTGGGGGGTAGCGGTCAATGAGCAGTTCTTC.

With respect to this clonotype: A single base separates this from a much larger clone, so it may be a read error. The CDR3 nucleotides are TGCGCCAGCAGCCAAGGACCCCAGGGCGGCACTGAAGCTATCTTT. Translating gives CASSQGPQGGTEAIF. The chain recombines TRBV4-3 with TRBJ1-1, with D tentatively TRBD1 (5 bases). The CDR3 totals 15 residues. Looked up from germline, CDR1 is LGHNA and CDR2 is YSLEER.

This clonotype was picked up many times. The rearrangement uses TRBV7-9 and TRBJ1-5, with D hard to call. The last part of the DNA fits TRBJ1-3 better; the J call may be wrong. From germline, CDR1 is SEHNR and CDR2 FQNEAQ (reference sequence). CDR3 size: 8 residues. The DNA of the CDR3 is TGTGCCAGCAGCCCAATATATTTT. This translates into CASSPIYF.

Of note for this clonotype: A junction end diverges from the germline sequence, so it may reflect a read error. This chain joins TRBV4-3 and TRBJ2-3; 9 bases line up with TRBD2. CDR3 length: 16 residues. Germline V gives CDR1 LGHNA, CDR2 YSLEER. For the CDR3, the DNA is TGCGCCAGCAGCCTCTGGACTAGCGACAGCACAGATACGCGGTATTTT. Protein sequence: CASSLWTSDSTDTRYF.

Only a few counts were recorded for this clonotype. This chain links TRBV11-2 with TRBJ2-3, with 7 nucleotides matching TRBD1. Looked up from germline, CDR1 is SGHAT and CDR2 is FQNNGV. The CDR3 covers 15 residues. With V trimmed by 5 bases and J by 0 bases, 5 bases remained unmatched. CDR3 sequence (DNA): TGTGCCAGCAGCCTTGGGACAGTTAGCACAGATACGCAGTATTTT. Its translation: CASSLGTVSTDTQYF.

This clonotype was counted many times. This chain connects TRBV7-6 to TRBJ2-3, with D possibly being TRBD2 (6 bases). V was shortened by 5 bases and J by 4 bases, with 16 bases between the two germline ends. The CDR3 contains 15 residues. From germline, CDR1 is SGHVS and CDR2 FNYEAQ. The CDR3 is CASSLVRERADTQYF. Written as DNA, the CDR3 is TGTGCCAGCAGCCTAGTCCGGGAGAGGGCAGATACGCAGTATTTT. The whole variable domain, remainder taken from reference TRBV7-6 and TRBJ2-3, is GAGVSQSPRYKVTKRGQDVALRCDPISGHVSLYWYRQALGQGPEFLTYFNYEAQQDKSGLPNDRFSAERPEGSISTLTIQRTEQRDSAMYRCASSLVRERADTQYFGPGTRLTVL.

About this clonotype: The junction does not match germline at one end; this may be a read error. The chain joins TRBV28 to TRBJ2-7; D is unresolved. Germline CDR1 reads MDHEN; CDR2 reads SYDVKM. This CDR3 comprises 15 residues. This chain's CDR3 is CASSLGDFYSYGQYF. The CDR3 bases are TGTGCCAGCAGTTTGGGTGACTTTTACTCCTACGGGCAGTACTTC.

The sample holds a few counts of this clonotype. This chain connects TRBV7-8 to TRBJ2-7; D not certain. V was cut by 2 bases and J by 6 bases, with 5 bases left in between. CDR1 SGHVS and CDR2 FQNEAQ come from the germline V gene. The length of the CDR3 is 11 residues. As DNA, the CDR3 is TGTGCCAGCAGCTTATATGCCGAGCAGTACTTC. Its translation: CASSLYAEQYF.

The chain is built from TRBV20-1 and TRBJ1-6; no reliable D call. Trimming pared 3 bases from V and 8 bases from J, leaving 14 bases between. The V gene's germline CDR1 is DFQATT and CDR2 SNEGSKA (reference sequence). This CDR3 comprises 14 residues. Written as DNA, the CDR3 is TGCAGTGCTAGTTCCCCCGTTAGTGATTCACCCCTCCACTTT. Translation gives CSASSPVSDSPLHF.